One and the same sample provided the 8 T cell receptor beta chains below, sequenced in a study of tissue T cells after allogeneic stem cell transplantation (dated by TCRdb to 2022 to 2024). The receptor library was made with the immunoSEQ multiplex PCR assay. The table was pulled from immuneACCESS by TCRdb, which kept in-frame rearrangements only. Such tables lose some clones; where checked, under half of the loss comes from unresolved V genes, and the rest has no known cause. This sample is represented by a few thousand clones; around half of them were singletons. Approximately 5% of the sample lies in the top ten. Sample time point, as interpreted from the label and publication: mouse harvest day 7 after allogeneic transplant. Each mouse graft consisted of 10^7 T-cell-depleted bone marrow cells plus 10^6 splenic CD5+ T cells and was given by tail vein injection. The material sequenced was gut tissue. Source of these receptors: a female BALB/c mouse given C57BL/6 T cells with graft-versus-host disease after an allogeneic hematopoietic cell transplant.

On this clone itself: Gene names follow the mouse nomenclature. The CDR3 is cut off 1 residue early in the read; its end comes from the germline J gene. The chain uses TRBV3 and TRBJ1-1, with a possible D match to TRBD1 (6 bases). Germline assignment: CDR1 SNHLY and CDR2 FYNGKV (reference sequence). V gave up 5 bases and J gave up 1 base, with 14 bases separating them. The length of the CDR3 is 15 residues. The sequenced part of the CDR3 DNA is TGTGCCAGCAGCCCACCCACAGGGAGGAACACAGAAGTCTTC. It is translated as CASSPPTGRNTEVF. The whole CDR3 is CASSPPTGRNTEVFF. The variable domain in full, completed from reference TRBV3 and TRBJ1-1, reads GPKVLQIPSHQIIDMGQMVTLNCDPVSNHLYFYWYKQILGQQMEFLVNFYNGKVMEKSKLFKDQFSVERPDGSYFTLKIQPTALEDSAVYFCASSPPTGRNTEVFFGKGTRLTVV.

Turning to this clone: Any gene name here is a mouse gene name. The read finishes 1 residue shy of the CDR3 end, and the germline J gene is used to complete it. The chain joins TRBV26 to TRBJ1-1; D remains ambiguous. The CDR3 covers 13 residues. Deletions cut 6 bases from V and 0 bases from J, with 8 bases between. From germline, CDR1 is KGHPV and CDR2 FQNQEV (reference sequence). The part of the CDR3 DNA that was read is TGTGCCAGCAGCCCGACAACAAACACAGAAGTCTTC. Amino acid sequence: CASSPTTNTEVF. The full CDR3 sequence reads CASSPTTNTEVFF.

As concerns this clone: Since a much larger clone is just one base distant, this may be a read error. Gene labels here are mouse ones. The read terminates 1 residue before the CDR3 end, so the remaining end is supplied by the germline J gene. V and J are TRBV12-2 and TRBJ2-1; D not certain. This CDR3 is built from 13 residues. CDR1 is SGHLS, CDR2 HYDKME, per germline. V was shortened by 0 bases and J by 1 base, with 3 bases between the two germline ends. The CDR3 spells CASSLGNYAEQFF. The part of the CDR3 DNA that was read is TGTGCCAGCTCTCTCGGGAACTATGCTGAGCAGTTC.

For this clone: Genes and germline come from the mouse. The read stops 1 residue short of the end of the CDR3; the missing end is completed from the germline J gene. V usage is TRBV26 and J usage is TRBJ1-3; D remains ambiguous. Trimming shortened V by 2 bases and J by 0 bases, and 5 bases separated the two germline ends. The germline gives CDR1 KGHPV, CDR2 FQNQEV (reference sequence). The CDR3 extends over 14 amino acids. CDR3 loop: CASSLGSSGNTLYF. Incomplete CDR3 DNA: TGTGCCAGCAGTCTGGGCTCTTCTGGAAATACGCTCTAT.

Note on this clone: The genes are named according to mouse. Read coverage stops 1 residue before the CDR3 terminus; the germline J gene supplies the remainder. The chain combines TRBV3 with TRBJ2-3, with 10 nucleotides matching TRBD1. CDR3 length equals 15 residues. CDR1 SNHLY and CDR2 FYNGKV come from the germline V gene (reference sequence). J gave up 3 bases and V 5 bases, and 5 bases lay outside the gene matches. The part of the CDR3 DNA that was read is TGTGCCAGCAGCCTCCGGGACAGGGGCGCAGAAACGCTGTAT. Translating gives CASSLRDRGAETLY. The complete CDR3 protein is CASSLRDRGAETLYF.

This clone was recorded a few times. Gene names denote mouse genes. The CDR3 end lies 1 residue beyond the end of the read and is filled in from the germline J gene. The chain joins TRBV23 to TRBJ1-4; whether TRBD1, the table's D call, matches the DNA was not checked. CDR1 KGHTA and CDR2 FQNQQP come from the germline V gene. This CDR3 has 13 residues. The CDR3 loop is CSSSAGGPERLFF. The sequenced part of the CDR3 DNA is TGCTCCAGCAGTGCAGGGGGCCCCGAAAGATTATTT.

There are a few counts of this clone. Gene names denote mouse genes. The sequenced fragment ends 1 residue before the CDR3 boundary, so the rest is inferred from the germline J gene. The chain uses TRBV3 and TRBJ2-1, with 7 bases aligning to TRBD1. This CDR3 contains 12 residues. J was trimmed by 12 bases and V by 3 bases; bases with no gene match: 5. Germline loops: CDR1 SNHLY, CDR2 FYNGKV (reference sequence). The sequenced CDR3 bases are TGTGCCAGCAGCTTGGGACAGTCAGGGCAGTTC. Translating it yields CASSLGQSGQF. The entire CDR3 protein is CASSLGQSGQFF.

The table lists this clone with a few counts. Gene and germline names: mouse. Sequencing ends 1 residue short of the CDR3 end; the germline J gene provides the rest. The J gene is TRBJ1-5, the V gene TRBV23; the table gives TRBD1 as D, unverified against the DNA. Germline loops: CDR1 KGHTA, CDR2 FQNQQP. This CDR3 region has 11 residues. The CDR3 loop is CSSGQDQAPLF. The DNA read from the CDR3 is TGCTCCAGCGGACAAGACCAGGCTCCGCTT.